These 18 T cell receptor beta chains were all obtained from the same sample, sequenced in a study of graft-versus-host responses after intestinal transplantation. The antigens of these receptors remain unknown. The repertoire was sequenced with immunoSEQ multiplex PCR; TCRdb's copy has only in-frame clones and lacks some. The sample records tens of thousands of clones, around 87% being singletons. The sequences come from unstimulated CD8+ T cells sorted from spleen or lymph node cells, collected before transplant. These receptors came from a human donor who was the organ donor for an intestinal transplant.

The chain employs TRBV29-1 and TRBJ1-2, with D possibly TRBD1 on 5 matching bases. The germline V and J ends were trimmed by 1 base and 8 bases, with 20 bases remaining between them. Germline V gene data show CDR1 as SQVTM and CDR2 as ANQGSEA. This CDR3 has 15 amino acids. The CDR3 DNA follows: TGCAGCGTTGAAGGGGGGAACAATCTGGCGGGGGGCTACACCTTC. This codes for CSVEGGNNLAGGYTF.

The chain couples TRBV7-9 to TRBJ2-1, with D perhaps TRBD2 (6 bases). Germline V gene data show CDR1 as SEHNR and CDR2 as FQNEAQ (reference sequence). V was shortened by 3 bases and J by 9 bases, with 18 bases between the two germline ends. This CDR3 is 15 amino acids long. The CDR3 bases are TGTGCCAGCAGCTTGGACGCGGGGAATGGAAGTGAGCAGTTCTTC. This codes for CASSLDAGNGSEQFF.

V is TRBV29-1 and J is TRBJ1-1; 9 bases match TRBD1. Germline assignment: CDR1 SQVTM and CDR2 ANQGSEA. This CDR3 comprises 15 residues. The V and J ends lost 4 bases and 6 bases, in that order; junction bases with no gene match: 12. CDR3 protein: CSVGSPGQGAAEAFF. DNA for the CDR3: TGCAGCGTTGGGTCCCCGGGACAGGGAGCGGCTGAAGCTTTCTTT.

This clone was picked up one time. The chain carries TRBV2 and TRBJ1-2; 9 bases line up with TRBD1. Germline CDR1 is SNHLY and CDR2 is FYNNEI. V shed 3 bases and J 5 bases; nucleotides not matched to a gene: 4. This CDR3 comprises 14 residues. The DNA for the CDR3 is TGTGCCAGCAGTGAGGGGACAGGGATGTATGGCTACACCTTC. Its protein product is CASSEGTGMYGYTF.

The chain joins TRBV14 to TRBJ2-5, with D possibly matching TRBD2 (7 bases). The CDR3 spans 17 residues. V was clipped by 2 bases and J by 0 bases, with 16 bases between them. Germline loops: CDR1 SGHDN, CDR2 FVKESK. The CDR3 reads CASSQTWGGAYQETQYF. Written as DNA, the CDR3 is TGTGCCAGCAGCCAAACTTGGGGGGGGGCCTACCAAGAGACCCAGTACTTC.

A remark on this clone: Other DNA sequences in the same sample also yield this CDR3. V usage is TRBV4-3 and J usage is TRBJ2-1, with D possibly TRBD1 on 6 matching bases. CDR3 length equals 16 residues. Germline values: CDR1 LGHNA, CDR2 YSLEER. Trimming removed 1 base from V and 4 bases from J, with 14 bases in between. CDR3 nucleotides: TGCGCCAGCAGCCAAGTATTACAGGGTTCATACAATGAGCAGTTCTTC. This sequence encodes CASSQVLQGSYNEQFF.

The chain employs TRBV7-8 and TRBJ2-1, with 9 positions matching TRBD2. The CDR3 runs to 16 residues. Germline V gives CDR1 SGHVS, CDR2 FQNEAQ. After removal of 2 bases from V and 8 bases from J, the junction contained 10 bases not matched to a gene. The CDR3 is CASSLPSAGGSHEQFF. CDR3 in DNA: TGTGCCAGCAGCTTACCATCGGCGGGGGGGTCGCATGAGCAGTTCTTC.

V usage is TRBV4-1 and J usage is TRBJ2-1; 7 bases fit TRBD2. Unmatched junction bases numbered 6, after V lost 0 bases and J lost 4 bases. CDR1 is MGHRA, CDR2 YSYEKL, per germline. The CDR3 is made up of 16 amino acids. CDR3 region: CASSQDEAGLYNEQFF. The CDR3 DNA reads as TGCGCCAGCAGCCAAGATGAAGCGGGGCTATACAATGAGCAGTTCTTC.

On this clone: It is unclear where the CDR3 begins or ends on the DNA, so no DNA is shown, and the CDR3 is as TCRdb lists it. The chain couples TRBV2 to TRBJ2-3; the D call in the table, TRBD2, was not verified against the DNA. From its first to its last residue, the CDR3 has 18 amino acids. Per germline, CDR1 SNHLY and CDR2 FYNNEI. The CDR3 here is CASSIAWTSGFLADTQYF.

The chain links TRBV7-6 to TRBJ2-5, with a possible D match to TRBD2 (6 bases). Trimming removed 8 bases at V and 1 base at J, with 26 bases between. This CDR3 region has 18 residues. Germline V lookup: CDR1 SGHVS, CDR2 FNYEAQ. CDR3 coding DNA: TGTGCCAGCCCCAAAAGGAGGGTTTCGCGGGCTATCCAAGAGACCCAGTACTTC. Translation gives CASPKRRVSRAIQETQYF.

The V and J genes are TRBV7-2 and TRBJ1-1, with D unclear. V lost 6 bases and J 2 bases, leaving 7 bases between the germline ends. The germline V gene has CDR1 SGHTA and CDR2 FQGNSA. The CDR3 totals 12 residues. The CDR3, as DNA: TGTGCCAGCAGTCTATTTAACACTGAAGCTTTCTTT. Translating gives CASSLFNTEAFF.

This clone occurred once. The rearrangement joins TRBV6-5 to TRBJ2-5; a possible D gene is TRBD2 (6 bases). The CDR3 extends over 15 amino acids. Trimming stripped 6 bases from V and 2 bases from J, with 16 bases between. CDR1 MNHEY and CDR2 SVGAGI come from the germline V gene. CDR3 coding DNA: TGTGCCAGCAGAACTCATACCGGGAGACAAGAGACCCAGTACTTC. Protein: CASRTHTGRQETQYF.

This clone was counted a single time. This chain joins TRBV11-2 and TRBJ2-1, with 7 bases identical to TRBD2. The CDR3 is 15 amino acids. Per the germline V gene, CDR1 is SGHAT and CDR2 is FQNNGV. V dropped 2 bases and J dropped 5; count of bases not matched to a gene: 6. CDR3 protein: CASSLRRGVNNEQFF. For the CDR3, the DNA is TGTGCCAGCAGCTTACGCCGGGGGGTTAACAATGAGCAGTTCTTC.

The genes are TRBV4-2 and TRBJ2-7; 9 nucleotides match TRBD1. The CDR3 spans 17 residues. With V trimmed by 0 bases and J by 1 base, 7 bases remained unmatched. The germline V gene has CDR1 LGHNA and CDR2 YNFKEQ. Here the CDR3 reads CASSQELVTGGSYEQYV. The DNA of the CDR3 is TGTGCCAGCAGCCAAGAGTTAGTGACAGGGGGTTCCTACGAGCAGTACGTC.

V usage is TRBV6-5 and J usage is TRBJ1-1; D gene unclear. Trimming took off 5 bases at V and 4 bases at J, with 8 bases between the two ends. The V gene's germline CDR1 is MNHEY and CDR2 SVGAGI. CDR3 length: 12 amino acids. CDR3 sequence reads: CASSGGGTEAFF. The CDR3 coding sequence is TGTGCCAGCAGTGGAGGAGGCACTGAAGCTTTCTTT.

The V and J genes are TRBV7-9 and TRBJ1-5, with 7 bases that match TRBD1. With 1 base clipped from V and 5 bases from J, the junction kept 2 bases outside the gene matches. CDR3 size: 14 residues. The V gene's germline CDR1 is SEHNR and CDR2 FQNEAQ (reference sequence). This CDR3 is CASSLGQGYQPQHF. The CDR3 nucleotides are TGTGCCAGCAGCTTAGGACAGGGCTATCAGCCCCAGCATTTT.

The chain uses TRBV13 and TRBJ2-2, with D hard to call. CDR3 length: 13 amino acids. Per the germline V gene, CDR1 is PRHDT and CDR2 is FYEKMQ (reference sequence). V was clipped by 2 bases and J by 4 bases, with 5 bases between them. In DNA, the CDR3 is TGTGCCAGCAGCTTACCTAGCACCGGGGAGCTGTTTTTT. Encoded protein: CASSLPSTGELFF.

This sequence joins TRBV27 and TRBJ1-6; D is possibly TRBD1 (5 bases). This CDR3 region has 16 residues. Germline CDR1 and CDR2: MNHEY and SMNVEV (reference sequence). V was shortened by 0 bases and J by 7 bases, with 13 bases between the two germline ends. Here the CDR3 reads CASSLSGPGRNSPLHF. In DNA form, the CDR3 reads TGTGCCAGCAGTTTATCGGGGCCGGGGAGGAATTCACCCCTCCACTTT.